These T cell receptor beta chains were read from a single sample in a study of cytomegalovirus exposure and HLA in healthy donors. Some clones are missing from TCRdb's copy, which holds only in-frame ones; the method was immunoSEQ multiplex PCR. The profile shows more than 100,000 clones, 60% to 85% of them singletons. Sequences were obtained from PBMCs. Receptors originate from a middle-aged woman in good health and CMV-seropositive. Both conserved end residues are part of each CDR3. Fields, in order: CDR3 protein, CDR3 DNA, clone size, V gene, J gene, D gene. D genes are given only for firm matches. The size entry is marked missing in some rows and otherwise reads once, few, many or a size class.

CDR3 protein: CASSLAGGKYEQYF; CDR3 DNA: TGTGCCAGCAGCTTGGCCGGGGGGAAATACGAGCAGTACTTC; clone size: NA; V gene: TRBV5-4; J gene: TRBJ2-7; D gene: TRBD2
CDR3 protein: CASSLHFTGNYEQYF; CDR3 DNA: TGCGCCAGCAGCTTACACTTCACAGGTAATTACGAGCAGTACTTC; clone size: NA; V gene: TRBV5-1; J gene: TRBJ2-7; D gene: NA
CDR3 protein: CASSFPGLDYEQYF; CDR3 DNA: TGTGCCAGCAGCTTCCCGGGACTGGACTACGAGCAGTACTTC; clone size: NA; V gene: TRBV7-2; J gene: TRBJ2-7; D gene: NA
CDR3 protein: CSVEDRIRGAFF; CDR3 DNA: TGCAGCGTTGAAGATCGAATACGGGGAGCTTTCTTT; clone size: NA; V gene: TRBV29-1; J gene: TRBJ1-1; D gene: NA
CDR3 protein: CASSVDRQTGNYGYTF; CDR3 DNA: TGTGCCAGCAGCGTAGACCGACAGACAGGGAACTATGGCTACACCTTC; clone size: NA; V gene: TRBV9; J gene: TRBJ1-2; D gene: TRBD1
CDR3 protein: CASSPRPVPETQYF; CDR3 DNA: TGTGCCTCCTCCCCGCGGCCCGTTCCGGAGACCCAGTACTTC; clone size: NA; V gene: TRBV9; J gene: TRBJ2-5; D gene: NA
CDR3 protein: CASSLRDRGEQYF; CDR3 DNA: TGTGCCAGCAGCTTGCGAGACAGGGGAGAGCAGTACTTC; clone size: few; V gene: TRBV5-8; J gene: TRBJ2-5; D gene: TRBD1
CDR3 protein: CASSSQGDASETQYF; CDR3 DNA: TGTGCCAGCAGTTCCCAGGGGGACGCGAGCGAGACCCAGTACTTC; clone size: once; V gene: TRBV27; J gene: TRBJ2-5; D gene: TRBD1
CDR3 protein: CASSSRAGNTIYF; CDR3 DNA: TGTGCCAGCAGTTCCAGGGCTGGAAACACCATATATTTT; clone size: NA; V gene: TRBV6-5; J gene: TRBJ1-3; D gene: NA
CDR3 protein: CASGGRADNEQFF; CDR3 DNA: TGTGCCAGCGGGGGGAGGGCCGACAATGAGCAGTTCTTC; clone size: NA; V gene: TRBV9; J gene: TRBJ2-1; D gene: TRBD2
CDR3 protein: CASSSLGAASYEQYF; CDR3 DNA: TGTGCCAGCAGCTCCCTAGGGGCAGCCTCCTACGAGCAGTACTTC; clone size: NA; V gene: TRBV7-2; J gene: TRBJ2-7; D gene: NA
CDR3 protein: CASSEELGSATEAFF; CDR3 DNA: TGTGCCAGCAGTGAAGAATTAGGGAGTGCCACTGAAGCTTTCTTT; clone size: once; V gene: TRBV6-1; J gene: TRBJ1-1; D gene: NA
CDR3 protein: CAIGLGGSNSPLHF; CDR3 DNA: TGTGCCATCGGTCTGGGGGGGTCAAATTCACCCCTCCACTTT; clone size: NA; V gene: TRBV10-3; J gene: TRBJ1-6; D gene: NA
CDR3 protein: CASSVGAGGEQYF; CDR3 DNA: TGTGCCAGCAGTGTTGGGGCAGGGGGCGAGCAGTACTTC; clone size: once; V gene: TRBV2; J gene: TRBJ2-7; D gene: TRBD1
CDR3 protein: CASSIGQGENYGYTF; CDR3 DNA: TGTGCCAGTAGTATAGGACAGGGGGAAAACTATGGCTACACCTTC; clone size: NA; V gene: TRBV19; J gene: TRBJ1-2; D gene: TRBD1
CDR3 protein: CASSEGLAGGRDTQYF; CDR3 DNA: TGTGCCAGCAGTGAAGGACTAGCGGGGGGCCGGGATACGCAGTATTTT; clone size: NA; V gene: TRBV25-1; J gene: TRBJ2-3; D gene: TRBD2
CDR3 protein: CASSTRLAPPAHEQFF; CDR3 DNA: TGTGCCAGCAGCACCAGACTAGCGCCACCGGCTCATGAGCAGTTCTTC; clone size: once; V gene: TRBV7-2; J gene: TRBJ2-1; D gene: TRBD2
CDR3 protein: CASSSTSTGELFF; CDR3 DNA: TGTGCCAGCAGCTCCACGAGCACCGGGGAGCTGTTTTTT; clone size: NA; V gene: TRBV5-6; J gene: TRBJ2-2; D gene: NA
CDR3 protein: CASSPGTGRGQPQHF; CDR3 DNA: TGTGCCAGCTCACCCGGGACAGGGAGAGGTCAGCCCCAGCATTTT; clone size: NA; V gene: TRBV18; J gene: TRBJ1-5; D gene: TRBD1
CDR3 protein: CASSITGERTGELFF; CDR3 DNA: TGTGCCAGTAGTATAACCGGGGAGCGCACCGGGGAGCTGTTTTTT; clone size: NA; V gene: TRBV19; J gene: TRBJ2-2; D gene: NA
CDR3 protein: CASSYAPGGRVTDTQYF; CDR3 DNA: TGTGCCAGCAGTTATGCCCCTGGGGGGAGGGTCACAGATACGCAGTATTTT; clone size: NA; V gene: TRBV2; J gene: TRBJ2-3; D gene: TRBD2
CDR3 protein: CASSLHSGANVLTF; CDR3 DNA: TGTGCCAGCAGCTTACACTCTGGGGCCAACGTCCTGACTTTC; clone size: NA; V gene: TRBV7-2; J gene: TRBJ2-6; D gene: NA
CDR3 protein: CAISPGGAREKLFF; CDR3 DNA: TGTGCCATCAGCCCCGGGGGTGCAAGGGAAAAACTGTTTTTT; clone size: NA; V gene: TRBV10-3; J gene: TRBJ1-4; D gene: NA
CDR3 protein: CASRSRTSGPQETQYF; CDR3 DNA: TGTGCCAGCAGGAGCCGGACTAGCGGGCCTCAAGAGACCCAGTACTTC; clone size: NA; V gene: TRBV21-1; J gene: TRBJ2-5; D gene: NA
CDR3 protein: CASSPGLAGGHEQFF; CDR3 DNA: TGTGCCAGCAGCCCGGGACTAGCGGGGGGGCATGAGCAGTTCTTC; clone size: NA; V gene: TRBV27; J gene: TRBJ2-1; D gene: TRBD2
CDR3 protein: CASKGTGGSKNIQYF; CDR3 DNA: TGTGCCAGCAAGGGGACAGGGGGCTCGAAAAACATTCAGTACTTC; clone size: NA; V gene: TRBV2; J gene: TRBJ2-4; D gene: TRBD1
CDR3 protein: CASSVTSGTLVEQFF; CDR3 DNA: TGTGCCAGCAGTGTTACGTCAGGAACCCTTGTTGAGCAGTTCTTC; clone size: NA; V gene: TRBV2; J gene: TRBJ2-1; D gene: NA
CDR3 protein: CASSFGGKLFF; CDR3 DNA: TGTGCCAGCAGTTTCGGGGGAAAACTGTTTTTT; clone size: NA; V gene: TRBV28; J gene: TRBJ1-4; D gene: NA